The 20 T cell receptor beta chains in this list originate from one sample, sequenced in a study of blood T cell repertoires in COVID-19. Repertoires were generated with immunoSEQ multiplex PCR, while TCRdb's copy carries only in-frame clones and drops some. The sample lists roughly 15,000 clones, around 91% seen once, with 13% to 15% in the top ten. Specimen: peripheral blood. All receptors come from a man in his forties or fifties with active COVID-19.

The CDR3 spells CASSLRTGGRDTQYF. CDR3 sequence (DNA): TGTGCCAGCAGTCTCCGGACAGGGGGCCGAGATACGCAGTATTTT. The chain employs TRBV3-1 (or the pseudogene TRBV3-2) and TRBJ2-3, with TRBD1 identical over 11 bases. The ends lost 6 bases at V and 5 bases at J; junction bases unmatched: 7. This CDR3 region has 15 residues. Germline V gene data show CDR1 as LGHDT and CDR2 as YNNKEL (reference sequence).

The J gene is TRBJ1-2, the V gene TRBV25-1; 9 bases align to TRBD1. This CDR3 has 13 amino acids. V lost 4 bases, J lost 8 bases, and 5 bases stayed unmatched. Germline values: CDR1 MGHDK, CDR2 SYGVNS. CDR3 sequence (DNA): TGTGCCAGCAGTGCAGGGACAGGGCGCGGCTACACCTTC. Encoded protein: CASSAGTGRGYTF.

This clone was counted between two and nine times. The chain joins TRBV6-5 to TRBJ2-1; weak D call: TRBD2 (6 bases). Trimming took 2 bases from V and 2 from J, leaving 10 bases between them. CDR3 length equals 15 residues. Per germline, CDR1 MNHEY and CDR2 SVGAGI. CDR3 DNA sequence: TGTGCCAGCAGTTACCGCGGGGTCACCTACAATGAGCAGTTCTTC. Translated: CASSYRGVTYNEQFF.

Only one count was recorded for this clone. CDR3 amino acids: CASSQPLGAGDGAKNIQYF. The CDR3 nucleotides are TGCGCCAGCAGCCAACCCTTAGGAGCGGGAGATGGGGCCAAAAACATTCAGTACTTC. This chain uses TRBV4-1 with TRBJ2-4; 8 nucleotides align to TRBD2. The CDR3 sequence is 19 residues long. With 2 bases clipped from V and 1 base from J, the junction kept 13 bases outside the gene matches. CDR1 and CDR2 from the germline V gene are MGHRA and YSYEKL.

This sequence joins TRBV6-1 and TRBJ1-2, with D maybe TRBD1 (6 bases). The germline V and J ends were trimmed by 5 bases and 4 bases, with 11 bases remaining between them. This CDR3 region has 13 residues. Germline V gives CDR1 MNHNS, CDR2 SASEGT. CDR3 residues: CASSKQGSYGYTF. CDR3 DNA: TGTGCCAGCAGTAAACAGGGCTCCTATGGCTACACCTTC.

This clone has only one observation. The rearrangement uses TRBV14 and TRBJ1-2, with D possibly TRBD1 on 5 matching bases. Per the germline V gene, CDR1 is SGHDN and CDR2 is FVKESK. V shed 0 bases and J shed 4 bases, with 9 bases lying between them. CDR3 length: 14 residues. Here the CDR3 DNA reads TGTGCCAGCAGCCAAGACCGGGGGAGCTATGGCTACACCTTC. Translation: CASSQDRGSYGYTF.

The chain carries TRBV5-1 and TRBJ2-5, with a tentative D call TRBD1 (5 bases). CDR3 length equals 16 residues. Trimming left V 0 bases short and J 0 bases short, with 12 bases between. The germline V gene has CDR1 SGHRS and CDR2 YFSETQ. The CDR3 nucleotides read TGCGCCAGCAGCTTGGAGGGGTACGGCTACCAAGAGACCCAGTACTTC. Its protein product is CASSLEGYGYQETQYF.

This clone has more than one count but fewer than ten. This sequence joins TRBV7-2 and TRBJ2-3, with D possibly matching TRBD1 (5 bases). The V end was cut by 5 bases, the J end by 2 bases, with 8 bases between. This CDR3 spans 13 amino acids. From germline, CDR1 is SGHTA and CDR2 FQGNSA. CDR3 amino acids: CASSRQYTDTQYF. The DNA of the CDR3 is TGTGCCAGCAGCCGACAGTACACAGATACGCAGTATTTT.

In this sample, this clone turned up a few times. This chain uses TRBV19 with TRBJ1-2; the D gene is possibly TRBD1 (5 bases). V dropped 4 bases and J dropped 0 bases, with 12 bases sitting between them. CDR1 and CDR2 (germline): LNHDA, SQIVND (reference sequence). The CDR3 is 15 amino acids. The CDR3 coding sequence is TGTGCCAGTAGTACCCCCGGGGGATCTAACTATGGCTACACCTTC. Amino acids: CASSTPGGSNYGYTF.

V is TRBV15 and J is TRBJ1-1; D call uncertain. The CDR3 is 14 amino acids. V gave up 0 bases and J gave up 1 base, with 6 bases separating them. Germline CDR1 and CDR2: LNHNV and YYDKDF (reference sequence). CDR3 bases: TGTGCCACCAGCAGAGAACGGGGGAACACTGAAGCTTTCTTT. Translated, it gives CATSRERGNTEAFF.

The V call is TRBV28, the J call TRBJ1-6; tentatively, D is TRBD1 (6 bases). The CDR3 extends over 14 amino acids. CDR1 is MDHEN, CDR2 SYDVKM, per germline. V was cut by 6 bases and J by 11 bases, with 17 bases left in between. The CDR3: CASSWGGGVAPLHF. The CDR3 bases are TGTGCCAGCAGCTGGGGAGGGGGAGTAGCACCCCTCCACTTT.

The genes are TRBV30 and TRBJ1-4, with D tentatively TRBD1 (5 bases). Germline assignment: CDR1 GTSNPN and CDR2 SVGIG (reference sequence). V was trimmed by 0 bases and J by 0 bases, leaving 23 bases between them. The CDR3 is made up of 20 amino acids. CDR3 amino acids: CAWSVGGSGGTGATNEKLFF. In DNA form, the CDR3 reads TGTGCCTGGAGTGTCGGGGGGAGCGGGGGGACCGGCGCAACTAATGAAAAACTGTTTTTT.

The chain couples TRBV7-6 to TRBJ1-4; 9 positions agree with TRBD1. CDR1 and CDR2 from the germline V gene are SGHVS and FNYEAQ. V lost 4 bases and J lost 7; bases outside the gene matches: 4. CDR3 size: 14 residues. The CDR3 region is CASSSGQGREKLFF. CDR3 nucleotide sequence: TGTGCCAGCAGCTCGGGACAGGGTCGTGAAAAACTGTTTTTT.

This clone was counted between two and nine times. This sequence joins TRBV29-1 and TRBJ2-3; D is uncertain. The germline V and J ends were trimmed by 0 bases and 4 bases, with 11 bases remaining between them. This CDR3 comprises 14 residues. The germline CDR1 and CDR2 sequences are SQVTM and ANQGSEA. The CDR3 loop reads CSVEEWVAADTQYF. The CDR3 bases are TGCAGCGTTGAAGAGTGGGTAGCCGCAGATACGCAGTATTTT.

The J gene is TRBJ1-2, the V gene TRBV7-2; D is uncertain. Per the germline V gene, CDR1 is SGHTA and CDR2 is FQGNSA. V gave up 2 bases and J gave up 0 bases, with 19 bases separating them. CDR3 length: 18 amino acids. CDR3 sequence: CASSLWEWRALANYGYTF. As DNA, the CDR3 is TGTGCCAGCAGCTTATGGGAGTGGAGGGCCCTAGCTAACTATGGCTACACCTTC.

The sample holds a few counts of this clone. The DNA of the CDR3 is TGCGCCAGCAGCCCGTCGGACAGGGGGCGTGCTAATGAAAAACTGTTTTTT. Protein: CASSPSDRGRANEKLFF. The chain has TRBV4-3 and TRBJ1-4; 11 bases match TRBD1. Losses at the gene ends were 4 bases for V and 3 bases for J; bases not matched to a gene: 7. The CDR3 runs 17 residues. The germline gives CDR1 LGHNA, CDR2 YSLEER.

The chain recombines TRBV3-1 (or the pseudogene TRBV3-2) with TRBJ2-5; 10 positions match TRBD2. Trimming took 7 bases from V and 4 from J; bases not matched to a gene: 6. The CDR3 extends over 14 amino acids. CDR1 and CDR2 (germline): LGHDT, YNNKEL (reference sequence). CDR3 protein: CASIQREGRETQYF. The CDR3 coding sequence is TGTGCCAGCATTCAGCGGGAGGGCCGAGAGACCCAGTACTTC.

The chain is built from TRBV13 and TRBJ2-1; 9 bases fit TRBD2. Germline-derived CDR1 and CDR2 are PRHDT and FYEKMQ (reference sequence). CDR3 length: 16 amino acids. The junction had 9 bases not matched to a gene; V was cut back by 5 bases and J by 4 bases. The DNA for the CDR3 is TGTGCCAGCAGCCCCGATCCTAGCGGGAAGTACAATGAGCAGTTCTTC. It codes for CASSPDPSGKYNEQFF.

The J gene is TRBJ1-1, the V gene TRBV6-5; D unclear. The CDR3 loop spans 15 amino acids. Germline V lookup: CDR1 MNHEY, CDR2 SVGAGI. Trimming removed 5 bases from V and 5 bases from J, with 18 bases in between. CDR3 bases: TGTGCCAGCAGTCGACCTGGGGTAGGGAGGACTGAAGCTTTCTTT. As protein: CASSRPGVGRTEAFF.

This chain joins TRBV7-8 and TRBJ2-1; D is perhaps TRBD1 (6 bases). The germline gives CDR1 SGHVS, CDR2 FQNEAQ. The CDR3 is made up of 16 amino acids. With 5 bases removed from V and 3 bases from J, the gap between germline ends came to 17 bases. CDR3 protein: CASSPFRDNNYNEQFF. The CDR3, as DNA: TGTGCCAGCAGCCCCTTCCGGGACAACAACTACAATGAGCAGTTCTTC.